This T cell receptor beta chain was captured in a study of OX40 agonist ivuxolimab in advanced cancers. On the study more broadly: Every 2 weeks, ivuxolimab was infused into the patients intravenously at between 0.01 and 10 mg/kg. Hepatocellular carcinoma, melanoma, renal cell or head and neck cancer affected the dose-escalation patients.

Notes on this clone: No antigen is known for it.

Regarding the study as a whole: Relatively little clonal expansion, among the lowest observed, appeared in partial responders at 0.1-3.0 mg/kg. On average, CD8+ T cells showed a greater number of expanded clones than CD4+.

Using immunoSEQ multiplex PCR, the repertoire was profiled, and TCRdb retains in-frame clones only, with some absent. The profile shows tens of thousands of clones, more than 70% of them singletons. This CDR3 region has 14 residues. The germline V gene has CDR1 MNHEY and CDR2 SVGAGI. V was clipped by 0 bases and J by 1 base, with 6 bases between them. Sequences were derived from CD4+ or CD8+ T cells sorted from blood, sampled in a trial of the OX40 agonist ivuxolimab. The chain couples TRBV6-5 to TRBJ1-2, with a tentative D call TRBD1 (5 bases). This sequence was found in an adult with an advanced solid tumor such as melanoma, head and neck, liver or kidney cancer. For the CDR3, the DNA is TGTGCCAGCAGTTACTCGACAGTTAACTATGGCTACACCTTC. Protein product: CASSYSTVNYGYTF.